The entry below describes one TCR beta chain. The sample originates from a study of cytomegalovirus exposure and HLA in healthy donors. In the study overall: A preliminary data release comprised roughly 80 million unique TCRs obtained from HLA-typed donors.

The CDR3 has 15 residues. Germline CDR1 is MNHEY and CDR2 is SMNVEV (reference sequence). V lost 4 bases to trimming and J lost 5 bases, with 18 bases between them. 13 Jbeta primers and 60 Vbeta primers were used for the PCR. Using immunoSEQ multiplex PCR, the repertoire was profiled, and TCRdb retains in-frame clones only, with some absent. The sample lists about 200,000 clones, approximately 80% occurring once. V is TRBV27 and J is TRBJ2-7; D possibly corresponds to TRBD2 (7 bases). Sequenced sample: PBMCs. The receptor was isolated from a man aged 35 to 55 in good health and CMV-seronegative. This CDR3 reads CASSSREGGNHEQYF. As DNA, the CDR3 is TGTGCCAGCAGTTCTAGGGAGGGGGGCAACCACGAGCAGTACTTC.